These 22 T cell receptor beta chains were sequenced from one sample in a study of blood T cell repertoires in COVID-19 (dated by TCRdb to 2020 to 2022). Libraries were made using the immunoSEQ multiplex PCR assay. This immuneACCESS table, as held by TCRdb, lists in-frame sequences with V and J called but not all clones. Of the missing ones, under half trace to an unresolved V gene in checked studies; the others have no known cause. The sample table holds some 350,000 clones, of which around 89% were seen once. 0.95% to 1.1% of the sample goes to the ten largest clones. Sequencing was done on a sample of PBMCs or T cells enriched from blood (not recorded which). These receptors were collected from a man between 18 and 35 years old who had recovered from COVID-19.

The V and J genes are TRBV11-2 and TRBJ2-7; 7 nucleotides match TRBD2. There are 16 residues in the CDR3. The J segment lost 2 bases and the V segment lost 0 bases, leaving 7 bases of the junction unmatched. Germline assignment: CDR1 SGHAT and CDR2 FQNNGV. The CDR3 region is CASSLDRASGTYEQYF. DNA of the CDR3: TGTGCCAGCAGCTTAGATCGGGCTAGCGGTACCTACGAGCAGTACTTC.

This rearrangement joins TRBV7-9 to TRBJ1-2; possible D gene TRBD1, 6 bases. Germline lookup yields CDR1 SEHNR and CDR2 FQNEAQ (reference sequence). V dropped 5 bases and J dropped 8 bases, with 21 bases sitting between them. This CDR3 is 15 amino acids long. The CDR3 here is CASSLDSKLFMGYTF. CDR3 DNA sequence: TGTGCCAGCAGCCTGGACAGCAAGCTTTTTATGGGCTACACCTTC.

The chain carries TRBV19 and TRBJ2-2, with TRBD2 matching 7 bases. J was trimmed by 2 bases and V by 5 bases; bases with no gene match: 8. CDR1 and CDR2 from the germline V gene are LNHDA and SQIVND (reference sequence). The length of the CDR3 is 16 residues. CDR3 DNA sequence: TGTGCCAGTAGTCCAATCGGACTAGTCAACACCGGGGAGCTGTTTTTT. Amino acid sequence: CASSPIGLVNTGELFF.

This rearrangement joins TRBV28 to TRBJ2-7; 8 nucleotides align to TRBD1. Germline CDR1 is MDHEN and CDR2 is SYDVKM. The CDR3 totals 13 residues. J lost 3 bases, V lost 4 bases, and 2 bases had no gene match. As DNA, the CDR3 is TGTGCCAGCAGTTCAACAGGGGGCTACGAGCAGTACTTC. Translating gives CASSSTGGYEQYF.

This clone occurred once. V usage is TRBV5-8 and J usage is TRBJ1-4; TRBD1 matches at 7 bases. Germline CDR1 and CDR2: SGHTS and YDEGEE. V gave up 3 bases and J gave up 6 bases; unmatched junction bases: 5. The CDR3 has 14 amino acids. The CDR3 protein is CASSSGQWDEKLFF. In DNA form, the CDR3 reads TGTGCCAGCAGCTCGGGACAGTGGGATGAAAAACTGTTTTTT.

The genes are TRBV28 and TRBJ1-2, with 11 nucleotides matching TRBD1. Germline V gives CDR1 MDHEN, CDR2 SYDVKM. CDR3 length equals 14 residues. J was trimmed by 7 bases and V by 5 bases; bases with no gene match: 6. CDR3 in amino acids: CASSTPGTGGGYTF. The CDR3, as DNA: TGTGCCAGCAGTACTCCCGGGACAGGGGGTGGCTACACCTTC.

The J gene is TRBJ2-3, the V gene TRBV12-5; TRBD2 matches 14 bases. The CDR3 consists of 17 residues. Germline trimming cut 2 bases from V and 4 bases from J; bases unmatched to any gene: 5. Germline CDR1 is LGHNT and CDR2 is FRNRAP. CDR3 sequence (DNA): TGTGCTAGTGGTTTGACCCGGGGACTAGCGGGAGCAGATACGCAGTATTTT. Translating gives CASGLTRGLAGADTQYF.

The chain combines TRBV28 with TRBJ2-1; 13 bases are shared with TRBD2. Germline values: CDR1 MDHEN, CDR2 SYDVKM. V lost 4 bases to trimming and J lost 7 bases; unmatched junction nucleotides: 4. The CDR3 extends over 15 amino acids. The CDR3 nucleotides read TGTGCCAGCAGTTCTAAGACTAGCGGGAGGAATGAGCAGTTCTTC. It translates to CASSSKTSGRNEQFF.

The V and J genes are TRBV25-1 and TRBJ2-1, with 9 nucleotides matching TRBD2. The CDR3 consists of 16 residues. Germline trimming cut 6 bases from V and 4 bases from J; bases unmatched to any gene: 10. Germline V CDR1 and CDR2: MGHDK, SYGVNS. CDR3 protein: CASSDNTGLAYNEQFF. CDR3 DNA sequence: TGTGCCAGCAGCGATAACACGGGACTAGCTTACAATGAGCAGTTCTTC. Combining the CDR3 with reference TRBV25-1 and TRBJ2-1 gives the whole variable domain EADIYQTPRYLVIGTGKKITLECSQTMGHDKMYWYQQDPGMELHLIHYSYGVNSTEKGDLSSESTVSRIRTEHFPLTLESARPSHTSQYLCASSDNTGLAYNEQFFGPGTRLTVL.

The chain couples TRBV18 to TRBJ1-1; D is perhaps TRBD1 (5 bases). The CDR3 has 16 residues. Trimming cost V 0 bases and J 1 base, with 12 bases left between them. Looked up from germline, CDR1 is KGHSH and CDR2 is LQKENI. CDR3 sequence reads: CASSPPGGVKNTEAFF. The CDR3 nucleotides are TGTGCCAGCTCACCACCCGGGGGTGTTAAGAACACTGAAGCTTTCTTT.

V is TRBV21-1 and J is TRBJ2-5; TRBD2 is the table's D call and was not checked against the DNA. TRBV21-1 is a pseudogene. The CDR3 sequence is 20 residues long. The CDR3: CASSMMMGLAGGDEFETQYF. The CDR3 DNA follows: TGTGCCAGCAGCATGATGATGGGACTAGCGGGAGGGGATGAGTTTGAGACCCAGTACTTC.

This sequence joins TRBV18 and TRBJ1-2; 7 nucleotides line up with TRBD1. The CDR3 totals 15 residues. Germline V gene lookup returns CDR1 KGHSH and CDR2 LQKENI. V shed 2 bases and J 3 bases; nucleotides not matched to a gene: 6. CDR3: CASSPTGEIYYGYTF. In DNA form, the CDR3 reads TGTGCCAGCTCACCAACAGGGGAGATCTACTATGGCTACACCTTC.

The chain is built from TRBV28 and TRBJ2-7; possible D gene TRBD1, 6 bases. The CDR3 loop spans 13 amino acids. Germline CDR1 MDHEN, CDR2 SYDVKM. Trimming stripped 5 bases from V and 4 bases from J, with 12 bases between. Here the CDR3 reads CASSLGARYEQYF. CDR3 bases: TGTGCCAGCAGTCTGGGGGCGCGTTACGAGCAGTACTTC.

The V gene is TRBV7-3, the J gene TRBJ2-2; D ambiguous. Trimming removed 5 bases at V and 2 bases at J, with 12 bases between. CDR1 and CDR2 from the germline V gene are SGHTA and FQGTGA. This CDR3 has 15 amino acids. Written as DNA, the CDR3 is TGTGCCAGCAGCGAAACGTCCAGTAACACCGGGGAGCTGTTTTTT. It codes for CASSETSSNTGELFF.

This chain links TRBV6-5 with TRBJ1-1, with 9 bases matching TRBD1. Germline loops: CDR1 MNHEY, CDR2 SVGAGI. The CDR3 extends over 16 amino acids. V dropped 2 bases and J dropped 4; count of bases not matched to a gene: 8. CDR3 sequence: CASSYIQGAWATEAFF. CDR3 sequence (DNA): TGTGCCAGCAGTTACATACAGGGGGCTTGGGCCACTGAAGCTTTCTTT.

This clone has a single count. CDR3 sequence: CAWRGASVYGYTF. The CDR3, as DNA: TGTGCCTGGAGGGGGGCATCAGTCTATGGCTACACCTTC. This sequence joins TRBV30 and TRBJ1-2; weak D call: TRBD1 (6 bases). The CDR3 runs 13 residues. With 3 bases removed from V and 4 bases from J, the gap between germline ends came to 12 bases. CDR1 is GTSNPN and CDR2 is SVGIG in the germline V gene (reference sequence). The full variable domain, with the rest looked up from reference TRBV30 and TRBJ1-2, is SQTIHQWPATLVQPVGSPLSLECTVEGTSNPNLYWYRQAAGRGLQLLFYSVGIGQISSEVPQNLSASRPQDRQFILSSKKLLLSDSGFYLCAWRGASVYGYTFGSGTRLTVV.

The V gene is TRBV15, the J gene TRBJ1-4; 7 nucleotides match TRBD1. Trimming cost V 6 bases and J 5 bases; bases outside gene matches: 12. The length of the CDR3 is 16 residues. CDR1 is LNHNV, CDR2 YYDKDF, per germline (reference sequence). In DNA, the CDR3 is TGTGCCACCAGTTTAGATTGGGACAGACTAAATGAAAAACTGTTTTTT. Encoded protein: CATSLDWDRLNEKLFF.

As to this clone: One junction end does not reproduce the germline sequence, and a read error may be involved. In nucleotides, the CDR3 is TGTGCCAGCAGCCCACAGGGGGACCCTTCCGGTTTT. It encodes CASSPQGDPSGF. This chain links TRBV11-2 with TRBJ1-6; 8 nucleotides line up with TRBD1. CDR3 length equals 12 residues. In germline, CDR1 is SGHAT, CDR2 FQNNGV.

The J gene is TRBJ2-1, the V gene TRBV7-9; 7 bases are shared with TRBD2. Germline CDR1 and CDR2: SEHNR and FQNEAQ (reference sequence). CDR3 length: 12 residues. V lost 1 base, J lost 10 bases, and 1 base stayed unmatched. The CDR3 reads CASSLVLAEQFF. In DNA, the CDR3 is TGTGCCAGCAGCTTAGTACTAGCGGAGCAGTTCTTC.

The chain couples TRBV5-4 to TRBJ2-1; 8 bases map to TRBD2. This CDR3 is 17 amino acids long. Germline V gene lookup returns CDR1 SGHNT and CDR2 YYREEE (reference sequence). Trimming at V came to 0 bases and at J to 3 bases, leaving 8 bases not matched to a gene. The DNA of the CDR3 is TGTGCCAGCAGCTTGGCCGGGGGTAGCGGGAACTACAATGAGCAGTTCTTC. This sequence encodes CASSLAGGSGNYNEQFF. The full variable domain, with the rest looked up from reference TRBV5-4 and TRBJ2-1, is ETGVTQSPTHLIKTRGQQVTLRCSSQSGHNTVSWYQQALGQGPQFIFQYYREEENGRGNFPPRFSGLQFPNYSSELNVNALELDDSALYLCASSLAGGSGNYNEQFFGPGTRLTVL.

The V call is TRBV7-2, the J call TRBJ1-2; no definite D call. The CDR3 consists of 14 residues. Germline CDR1 is SGHTA and CDR2 is FQGNSA. V lost 0 bases to trimming and J lost 8 bases, with 13 bases between them. CDR3 DNA: TGTGCCAGCAGCTTAGCTCGCTCCGGCGGCGGCTACACCTTC. Translation: CASSLARSGGGYTF. Complete variable domain (other parts from reference TRBV7-2 and TRBJ1-2): GAGVSQSPSNKVTEKGKDVELRCDPISGHTALYWYRQSLGQGLEFLIYFQGNSAPDKSGLPSDRFSAERTGGSVSTLTIQRTQQEDSAVYLCASSLARSGGGYTFGSGTRLTVV.

The chain combines TRBV28 with TRBJ2-3; 7 nucleotides align to TRBD2. CDR3 length: 15 amino acids. From germline, CDR1 is MDHEN and CDR2 SYDVKM. After removal of 5 bases from V and 0 bases from J, the junction contained 5 bases not matched to a gene. Here the CDR3 reads CASSPQLASTDTQYF. The DNA for the CDR3 is TGTGCCAGCAGTCCTCAACTAGCGAGCACAGATACGCAGTATTTT.